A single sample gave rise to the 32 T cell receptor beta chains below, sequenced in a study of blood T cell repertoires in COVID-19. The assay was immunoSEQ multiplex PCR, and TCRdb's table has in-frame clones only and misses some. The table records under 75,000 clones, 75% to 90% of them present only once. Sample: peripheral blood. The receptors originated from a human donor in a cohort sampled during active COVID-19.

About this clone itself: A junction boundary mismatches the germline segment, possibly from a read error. CDR3 nucleotide sequence: TGCGCCAGCAGCCGACACCGAGACAGGCGATTC. Amino acids: CASSRHRDRRF. The genes are TRBV4-1 and TRBJ2-7; D might be TRBD1 (6 bases). Germline V gives CDR1 MGHRA, CDR2 YSYEKL. The CDR3 loop spans 11 amino acids.

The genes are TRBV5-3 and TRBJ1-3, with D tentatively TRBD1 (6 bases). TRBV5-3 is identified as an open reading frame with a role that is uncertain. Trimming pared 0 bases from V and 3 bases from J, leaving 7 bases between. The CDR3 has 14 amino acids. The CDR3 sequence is CARSLGGRGNTIYF. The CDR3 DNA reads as TGTGCCAGAAGCTTGGGGGGGCGTGGAAACACCATATATTTT.

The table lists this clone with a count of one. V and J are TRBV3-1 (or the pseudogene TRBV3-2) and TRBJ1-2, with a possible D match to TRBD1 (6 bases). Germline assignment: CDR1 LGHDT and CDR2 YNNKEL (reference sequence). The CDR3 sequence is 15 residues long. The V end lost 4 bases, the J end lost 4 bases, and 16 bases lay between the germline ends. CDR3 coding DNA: TGTGCCAGCAGCCGCCGAACAGGGATGGGCTATGGCTACACCTTC. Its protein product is CASSRRTGMGYGYTF.

For the CDR3, the DNA is TGTGCCACAGTAGACAGTCTAGCCAAAAACATTCAGTACTTC. The encoded protein is CATVDSLAKNIQYF. The chain links TRBV28 to TRBJ2-4; perhaps TRBD1 as D (5 bases). CDR3 size: 14 residues. Trimming cost V 10 bases and J 0 bases, with 13 bases left between them. CDR1 and CDR2 from the germline V gene are MDHEN and SYDVKM.

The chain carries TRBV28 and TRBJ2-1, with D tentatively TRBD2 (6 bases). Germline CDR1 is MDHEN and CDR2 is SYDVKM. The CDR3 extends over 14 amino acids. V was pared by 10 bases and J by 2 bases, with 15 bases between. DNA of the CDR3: TGTGCCATAGCGCGGGGACTTCCCTACAATGAGCAGTTCTTC. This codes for CAIARGLPYNEQFF.

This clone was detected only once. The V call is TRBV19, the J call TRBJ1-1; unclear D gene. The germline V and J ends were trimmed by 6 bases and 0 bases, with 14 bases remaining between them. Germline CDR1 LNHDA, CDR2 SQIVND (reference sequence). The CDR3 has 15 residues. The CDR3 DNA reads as TGTGCCAGTAGCGGTTCGTCTTCAATGAACACTGAAGCTTTCTTT. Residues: CASSGSSSMNTEAFF.

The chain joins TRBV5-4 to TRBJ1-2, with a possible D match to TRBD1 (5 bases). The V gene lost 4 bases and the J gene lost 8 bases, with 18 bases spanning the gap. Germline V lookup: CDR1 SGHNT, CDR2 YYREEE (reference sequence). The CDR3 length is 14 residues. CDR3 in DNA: TGTGCCAGCAGCACCCCCGGGGGGACCCAAGGCTACACCTTC. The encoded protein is CASSTPGGTQGYTF.

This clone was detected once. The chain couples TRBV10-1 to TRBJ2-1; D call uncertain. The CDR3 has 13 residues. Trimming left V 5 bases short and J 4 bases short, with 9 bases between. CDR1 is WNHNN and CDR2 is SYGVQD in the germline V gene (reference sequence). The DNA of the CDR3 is TGCGCCAGCAGTCCGGGTACATACAATGAGCAGTTCTTC. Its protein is CASSPGTYNEQFF.

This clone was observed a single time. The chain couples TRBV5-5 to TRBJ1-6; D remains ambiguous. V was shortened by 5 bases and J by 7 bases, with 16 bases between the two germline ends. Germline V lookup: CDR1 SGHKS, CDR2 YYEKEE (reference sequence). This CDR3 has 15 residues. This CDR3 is CASRSGLQSNSPLHF. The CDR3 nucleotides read TGTGCCAGCAGAAGCGGGCTACAGTCGAATTCACCCCTCCACTTT.

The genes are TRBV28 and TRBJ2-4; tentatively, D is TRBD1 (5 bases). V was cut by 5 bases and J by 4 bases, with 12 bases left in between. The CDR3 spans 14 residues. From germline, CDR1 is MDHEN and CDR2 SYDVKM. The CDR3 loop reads CASSPGAVKNIQYF. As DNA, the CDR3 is TGTGCCAGCAGTCCTGGGGCGGTAAAAAACATTCAGTACTTC.

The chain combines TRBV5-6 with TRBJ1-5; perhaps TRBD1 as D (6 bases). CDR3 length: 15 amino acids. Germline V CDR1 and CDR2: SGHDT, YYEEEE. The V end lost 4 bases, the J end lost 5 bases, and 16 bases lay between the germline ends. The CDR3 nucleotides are TGTGCCAGCAGCCCTGGCGTACAGGGCGATCAGCCCCAGCATTTT. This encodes CASSPGVQGDQPQHF.

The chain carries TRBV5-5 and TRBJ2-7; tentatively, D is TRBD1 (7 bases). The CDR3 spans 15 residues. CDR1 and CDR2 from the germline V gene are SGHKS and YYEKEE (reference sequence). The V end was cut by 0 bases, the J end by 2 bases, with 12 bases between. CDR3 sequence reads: CASSLAGGITYEQYF. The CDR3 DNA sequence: TGTGCCAGCAGCTTGGCAGGGGGGATTACCTACGAGCAGTACTTC.

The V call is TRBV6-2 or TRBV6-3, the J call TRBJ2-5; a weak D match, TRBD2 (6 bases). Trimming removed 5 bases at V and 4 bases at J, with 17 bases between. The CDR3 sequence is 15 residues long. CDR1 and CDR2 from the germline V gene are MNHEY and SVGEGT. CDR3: CASSGLGLEVETQYF. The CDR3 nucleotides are TGTGCCAGCAGTGGTTTGGGACTTGAGGTAGAGACCCAGTACTTC.

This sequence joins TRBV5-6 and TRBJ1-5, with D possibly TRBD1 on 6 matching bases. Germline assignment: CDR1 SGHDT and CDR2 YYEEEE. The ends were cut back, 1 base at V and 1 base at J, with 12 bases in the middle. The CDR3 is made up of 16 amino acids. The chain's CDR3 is CASSLTLGASNQPQHF. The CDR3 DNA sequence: TGTGCCAGCAGCTTGACACTGGGGGCGAGCAATCAGCCCCAGCATTTT.

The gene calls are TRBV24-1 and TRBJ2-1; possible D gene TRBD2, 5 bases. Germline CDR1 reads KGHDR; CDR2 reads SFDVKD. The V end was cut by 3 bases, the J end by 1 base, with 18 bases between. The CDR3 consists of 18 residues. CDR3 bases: TGTGCCACCAGTGATGGACTTACTAAGCGGCCATCCTACAATGAGCAGTTCTTC. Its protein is CATSDGLTKRPSYNEQFF.

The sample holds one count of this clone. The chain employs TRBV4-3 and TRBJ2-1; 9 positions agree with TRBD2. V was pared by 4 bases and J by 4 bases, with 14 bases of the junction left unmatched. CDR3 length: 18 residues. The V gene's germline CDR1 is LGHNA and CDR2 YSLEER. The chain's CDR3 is CASSPTQSLREGYNEQFF. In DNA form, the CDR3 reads TGCGCCAGCAGCCCAACGCAGAGCTTGCGGGAGGGATACAATGAGCAGTTCTTC.

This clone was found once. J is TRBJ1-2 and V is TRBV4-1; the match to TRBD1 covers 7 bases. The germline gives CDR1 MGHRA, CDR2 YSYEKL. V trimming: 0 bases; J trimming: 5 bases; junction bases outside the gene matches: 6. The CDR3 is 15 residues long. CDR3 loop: CASSQDDTGAYGYTF. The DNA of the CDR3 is TGCGCCAGCAGCCAAGACGATACAGGGGCATATGGCTACACCTTC.

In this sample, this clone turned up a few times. The CDR3 protein is CASCYRGHQETQYF. As DNA, the CDR3 is TGTGCCAGCTGCTACAGGGGGCACCAAGAGACCCAGTACTTC. This chain joins TRBV6-5 and TRBJ2-5; 9 bases are a match to TRBD1. Germline CDR1 MNHEY, CDR2 SVGAGI. With V trimmed by 8 bases and J by 0 bases, 4 bases remained unmatched. This CDR3 is 14 amino acids long.

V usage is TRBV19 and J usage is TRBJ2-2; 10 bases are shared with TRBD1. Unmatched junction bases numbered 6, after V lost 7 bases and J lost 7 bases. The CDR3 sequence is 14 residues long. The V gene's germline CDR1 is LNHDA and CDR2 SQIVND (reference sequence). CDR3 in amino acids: CASKGQGRVGELFF. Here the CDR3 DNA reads TGTGCCAGTAAGGGACAGGGGAGGGTCGGGGAGCTGTTTTTT. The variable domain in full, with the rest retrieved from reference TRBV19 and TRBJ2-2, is DGGITQSPKYLFRKEGQNVTLSCEQNLNHDAMYWYRQDPGQGLRLIYYSQIVNDFQKGDIAEGYSVSREKKESFPLTVTSAQKNPTAFYLCASKGQGRVGELFFGEGSRLTVL.

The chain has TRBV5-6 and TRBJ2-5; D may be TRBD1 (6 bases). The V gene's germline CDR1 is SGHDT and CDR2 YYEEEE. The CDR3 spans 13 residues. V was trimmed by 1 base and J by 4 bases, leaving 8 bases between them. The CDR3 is CASSLTGPETQYF. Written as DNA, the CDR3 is TGTGCCAGCAGCTTGACAGGGCCAGAGACCCAGTACTTC.

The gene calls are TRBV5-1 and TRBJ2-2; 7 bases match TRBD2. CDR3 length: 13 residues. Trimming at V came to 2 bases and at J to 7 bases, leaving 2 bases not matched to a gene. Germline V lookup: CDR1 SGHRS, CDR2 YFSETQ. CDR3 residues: CASSFGGNGELFF. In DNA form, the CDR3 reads TGCGCCAGCAGCTTCGGGGGGAACGGGGAGCTGTTTTTT.

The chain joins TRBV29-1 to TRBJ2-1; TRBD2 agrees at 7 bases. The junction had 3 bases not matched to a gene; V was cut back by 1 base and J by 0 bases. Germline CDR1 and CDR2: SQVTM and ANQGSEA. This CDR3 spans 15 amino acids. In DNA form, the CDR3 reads TGCAGCGTTGAAGTGGGGGGGAGCTCCTACAATGAGCAGTTCTTC. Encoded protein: CSVEVGGSSYNEQFF.

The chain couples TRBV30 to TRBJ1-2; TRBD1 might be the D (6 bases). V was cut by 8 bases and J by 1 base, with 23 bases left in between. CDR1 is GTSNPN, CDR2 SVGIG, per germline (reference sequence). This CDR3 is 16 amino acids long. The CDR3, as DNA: TGTGCCCGGCTGAAGTCCTTCGGACAGCTTAACTATGGCTACACCTTC. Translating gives CARLKSFGQLNYGYTF.

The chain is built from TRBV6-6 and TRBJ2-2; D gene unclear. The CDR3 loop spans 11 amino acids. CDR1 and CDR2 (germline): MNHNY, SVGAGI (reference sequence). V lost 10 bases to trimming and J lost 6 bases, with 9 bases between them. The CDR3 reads CATVRAGELFF. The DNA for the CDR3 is TGTGCCACCGTACGGGCCGGGGAGCTGTTTTTT.

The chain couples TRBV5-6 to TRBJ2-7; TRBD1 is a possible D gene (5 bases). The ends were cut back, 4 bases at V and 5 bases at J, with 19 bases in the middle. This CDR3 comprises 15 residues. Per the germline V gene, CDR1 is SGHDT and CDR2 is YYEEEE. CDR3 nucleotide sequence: TGTGCCAGCAGCCCAGGGATCTCCCGGCCCGACGAGCAGTACTTC. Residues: CASSPGISRPDEQYF. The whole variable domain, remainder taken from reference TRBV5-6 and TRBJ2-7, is DAGVTQSPTHLIKTRGQQVTLRCSPKSGHDTVSWYQQALGQGPQFIFQYYEEEERQRGNFPDRFSGHQFPNYSSELNVNALLLGDSALYLCASSPGISRPDEQYFGPGTRLTVT.

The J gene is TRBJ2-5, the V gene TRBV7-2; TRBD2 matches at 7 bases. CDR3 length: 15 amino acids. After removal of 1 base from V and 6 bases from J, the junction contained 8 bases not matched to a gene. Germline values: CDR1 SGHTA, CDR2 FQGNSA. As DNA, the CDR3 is TGTGCCAGCAGCTTAGAGGGAGGGTTTGGAAAGACCCAGTACTTC. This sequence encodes CASSLEGGFGKTQYF.

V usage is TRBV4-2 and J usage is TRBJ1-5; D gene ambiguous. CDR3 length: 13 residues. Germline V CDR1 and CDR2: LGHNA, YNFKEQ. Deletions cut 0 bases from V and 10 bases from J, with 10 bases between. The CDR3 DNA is TGTGCCAGCAGCCAAGAGAGCAGGACTCCCCAGCATTTT. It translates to CASSQESRTPQHF.

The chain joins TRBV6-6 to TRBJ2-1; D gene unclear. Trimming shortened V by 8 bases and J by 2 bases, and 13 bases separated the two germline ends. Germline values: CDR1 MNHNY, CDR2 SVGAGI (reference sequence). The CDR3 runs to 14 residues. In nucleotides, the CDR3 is TGTGCCAGCGGTCCTGCAGGCGCCTACAATGAGCAGTTCTTC. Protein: CASGPAGAYNEQFF.

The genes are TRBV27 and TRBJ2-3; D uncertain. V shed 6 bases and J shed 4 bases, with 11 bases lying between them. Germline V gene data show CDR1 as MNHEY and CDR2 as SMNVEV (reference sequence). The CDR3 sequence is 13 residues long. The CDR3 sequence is CASSPKRPDTQYF. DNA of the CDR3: TGTGCCAGCAGCCCTAAGAGGCCAGATACGCAGTATTTT.

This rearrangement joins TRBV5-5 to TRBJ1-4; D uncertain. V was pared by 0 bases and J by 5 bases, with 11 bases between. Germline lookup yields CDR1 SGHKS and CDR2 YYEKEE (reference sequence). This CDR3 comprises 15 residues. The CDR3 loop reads CASSLGGGRNEKLFF. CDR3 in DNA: TGTGCCAGCAGCTTGGGCGGTGGAAGGAATGAAAAACTGTTTTTT.

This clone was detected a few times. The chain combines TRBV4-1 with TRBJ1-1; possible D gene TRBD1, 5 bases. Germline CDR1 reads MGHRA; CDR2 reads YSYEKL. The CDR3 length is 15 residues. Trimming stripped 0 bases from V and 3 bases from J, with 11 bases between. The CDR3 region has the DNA TGCGCCAGCAGCCAAGATGGCAGGGATGACACTGAAGCTTTCTTT. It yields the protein CASSQDGRDDTEAFF.

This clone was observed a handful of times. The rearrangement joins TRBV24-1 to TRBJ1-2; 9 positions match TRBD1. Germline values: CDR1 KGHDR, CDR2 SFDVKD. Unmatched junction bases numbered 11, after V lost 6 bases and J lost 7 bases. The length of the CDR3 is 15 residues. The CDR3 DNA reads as TGTGCCACCAGTACAAGTGTACAGGGGGCTAGTGGCTACACCTTC. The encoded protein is CATSTSVQGASGYTF.